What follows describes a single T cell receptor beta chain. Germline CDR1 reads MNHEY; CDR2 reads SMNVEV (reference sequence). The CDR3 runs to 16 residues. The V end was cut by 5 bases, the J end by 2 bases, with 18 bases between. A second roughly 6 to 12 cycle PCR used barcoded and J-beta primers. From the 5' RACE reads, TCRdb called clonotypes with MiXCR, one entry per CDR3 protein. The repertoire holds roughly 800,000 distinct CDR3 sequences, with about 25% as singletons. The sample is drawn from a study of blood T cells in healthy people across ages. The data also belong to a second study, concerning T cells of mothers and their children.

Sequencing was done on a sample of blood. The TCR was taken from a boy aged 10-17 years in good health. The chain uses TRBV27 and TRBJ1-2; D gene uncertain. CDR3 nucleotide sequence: TGTGCCAGCAGTCTTACGTACAGTCCCAACAACTATGGCTACACCTTC. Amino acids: CASSLTYSPNNYGYTF.